The 24 T cell receptor beta chains given below trace back to one sample, sequenced in a study of T cell responses to AZD1222 COVID-19 vaccine. The repertoire was sequenced with immunoSEQ multiplex PCR; TCRdb's copy has only in-frame clones and lacks some. The top ten clones hold roughly 3.8% of a sample with under 200,000 clones, just over 90% of them seen once. The material was peripheral blood, obtained on day 0 of AZD1222 vaccination. These TCRs come from an adult in good health.

The chain combines TRBV11-2 with TRBJ2-1; D is unclear. There are 13 residues in the CDR3. The germline gives CDR1 SGHAT, CDR2 FQNNGV. V lost 5 bases to trimming and J lost 4 bases, with 9 bases between them. CDR3 in amino acids: CASSPVDYNEQFF. The CDR3 bases are TGTGCCAGCAGCCCGGTAGATTACAATGAGCAGTTCTTC.

This clone is a singleton in its sample. The chain carries TRBV19 and TRBJ1-5, with D perhaps TRBD1 (6 bases). Germline CDR1 LNHDA, CDR2 SQIVND (reference sequence). This CDR3 spans 14 amino acids. The V and J ends lost 7 bases and 0 bases respectively, with 10 bases between them. This CDR3 reads CASTRGISNQPQHF. The CDR3 region has the DNA TGTGCCAGTACGAGGGGGATTAGCAATCAGCCCCAGCATTTT.

The V call is TRBV7-6, the J call TRBJ1-2; the D gene is possibly TRBD1 (6 bases). The germline V gene has CDR1 SGHVS and CDR2 FNYEAQ. This CDR3 is 16 amino acids long. Between the trimmed V and J ends, which lost 5 bases and 4 bases, there was a span of 20 bases. CDR3 DNA sequence: TGTGCCAGCAGCCCCAGTTTACAGGGTCTACCCTATGGCTACACCTTC. Translating gives CASSPSLQGLPYGYTF.

The V gene is TRBV5-6, the J gene TRBJ2-3; D gene uncertain. This CDR3 has 12 residues. Trimming pared 4 bases from V and 9 bases from J, leaving 12 bases between. Germline CDR1 reads SGHDT; CDR2 reads YYEEEE. DNA for the CDR3: TGTGCCAGCAGCGTGGACCAAAGGACGCAGTATTTT. Protein sequence: CASSVDQRTQYF.

The V call is TRBV21-1, the J call TRBJ1-1. TRBV21-1 represents a pseudogene. The CDR3 extends over 13 amino acids. The CDR3 DNA sequence: TGTGCCAGCAGCAGGGTAGAAAAGGTGGAAGCTTTCTTT. It yields the protein CASSRVEKVEAFF.

The chain joins TRBV4-1 to TRBJ2-3; no reliable D call. The germline V and J ends were trimmed by 1 base and 2 bases, with 10 bases remaining between them. The V gene's germline CDR1 is MGHRA and CDR2 YSYEKL. The CDR3 totals 15 residues. As DNA, the CDR3 is TGCGCCAGCAGCCAAGTGGGCAAAAACACAGATACGCAGTATTTT. It translates to CASSQVGKNTDTQYF.

This chain uses TRBV9 with TRBJ2-1; 15 nucleotides match TRBD2. The trim removed 3 bases at V and 7 bases at J, leaving 2 bases unmatched. This CDR3 has 15 amino acids. CDR1 SGDLS and CDR2 YYNGEE come from the germline V gene. The CDR3 reads CASSAGLAGGNEQFF. CDR3 DNA: TGTGCCAGCAGCGCGGGACTAGCGGGAGGAAATGAGCAGTTCTTC. The full variable domain, its missing parts supplied by reference TRBV9 and TRBJ2-1, is DSGVTQTPKHLITATGQRVTLRCSPRSGDLSVYWYQQSLDQGLQFLIQYYNGEERAKGNILERFSAQQFPDLHSELNLSSLELGDSALYFCASSAGLAGGNEQFFGPGTRLTVL.

This chain links TRBV10-1 with TRBJ2-5, with D maybe TRBD2 (6 bases). This CDR3 is built from 13 residues. Germline V gene data show CDR1 as WNHNN and CDR2 as SYGVQD (reference sequence). The V end lost 9 bases, the J end lost 5 bases, and 16 bases lay between the germline ends. In nucleotides, the CDR3 is TGCGCCAGGGGGACTCCTGGATGGGAGACCCAGTACTTC. It is translated as CARGTPGWETQYF.

The count of this clone is one. This chain connects TRBV11-3 to TRBJ2-2, with 8 nucleotides matching TRBD2. The junction had 8 bases not matched to a gene; V was cut back by 0 bases and J by 5 bases. Per the germline V gene, CDR1 is SGHNT and CDR2 is YENEEA. The length of the CDR3 is 17 residues. For the CDR3, the DNA is TGTGCCAGCAGCTTAGACCGGCTAGCGGGTCAGACCGGGGAGCTGTTTTTT. Protein: CASSLDRLAGQTGELFF. Supplemented by reference TRBV11-3 and TRBJ2-2, the full variable domain reads EAGVVQSPRYKIIEKKQPVAFWCNPISGHNTLYWYLQNLGQGPELLIRYENEEAVDDSQLPKDRFSAERLKGVDSTLKIQPAELGDSAVYLCASSLDRLAGQTGELFFGEGSRLTVL.

J is TRBJ2-7 and V is TRBV13, with D unclear. Deletions cut 8 bases from V and 6 bases from J, with 11 bases between. Per the germline V gene, CDR1 is PRHDT and CDR2 is FYEKMQ (reference sequence). There are 11 residues in the CDR3. CDR3 in amino acids: CASRELSEQYF. DNA of the CDR3: TGTGCCAGCCGAGAACTAAGCGAGCAGTACTTC. Drawing the rest from reference TRBV13 and TRBJ2-7, the complete variable domain is AAGVIQSPRHLIKEKRETATLKCYPIPRHDTVYWYQQGPGQDPQFLISFYEKMQSDKGSIPDRFSAQQFSDYHSELNMSSLELGDSALYFCASRELSEQYFGPGTRLTVT.

This chain connects TRBV12-3 or TRBV12-4 to TRBJ1-1; D gene unclear. The CDR3 covers 12 residues. The germline V and J ends were trimmed by 2 bases and 11 bases, with 12 bases remaining between them. CDR3 sequence reads: CASSLYNFGAFF. The CDR3 nucleotides are TGTGCCAGCAGTTTATATAATTTCGGGGCTTTCTTT.

This sequence joins TRBV20-1 and TRBJ2-7; D gene uncertain. CDR1 is DFQATT and CDR2 is SNEGSKA in the germline V gene (reference sequence). The CDR3 loop spans 11 amino acids. The germline V and J ends were trimmed by 4 bases and 2 bases, with 6 bases remaining between them. The CDR3 bases are TGCAGTGCTACCCCGGCCTACGAGCAGTACTTC. It encodes CSATPAYEQYF.

The chain links TRBV19 to TRBJ1-4; 8 nucleotides match TRBD1. The germline gives CDR1 LNHDA, CDR2 SQIVND (reference sequence). The V and J ends lost 7 bases and 3 bases, in that order; junction bases with no gene match: 4. The CDR3 is made up of 14 amino acids. The CDR3 bases are TGTGCCAGTACCGTACAGGGGGCTAATGAAAAACTGTTTTTT. Protein: CASTVQGANEKLFF.

The chain combines TRBV3-1 (or the pseudogene TRBV3-2) with TRBJ2-1; D is undetermined. The germline V gene has CDR1 LGHDT and CDR2 YNNKEL (reference sequence). CDR3 length: 13 residues. The ends were cut back, 1 base at V and 9 bases at J, with 10 bases in the middle. The CDR3 DNA reads TGTGCCAGCAGCCAAGTACGCCGAACTGAGCAGTTCTTC. It encodes CASSQVRRTEQFF.

The chain links TRBV4-2 to TRBJ1-2, with D unresolved. The CDR3 runs to 16 residues. CDR1 and CDR2 from the germline V gene are LGHNA and YNFKEQ. The germline V and J ends were trimmed by 0 bases and 4 bases, with 15 bases remaining between them. CDR3 sequence (DNA): TGTGCCAGCAGCCAAGATCGGGCCACCGCCGTCTATGGCTACACCTTC. Residues: CASSQDRATAVYGYTF.

The chain is built from TRBV9 and TRBJ2-1; 12 positions agree with TRBD2. The CDR3 is 18 amino acids. Germline loops: CDR1 SGDLS, CDR2 YYNGEE. V shed 2 bases, J shed 3 bases, and the junction held 9 bases outside the gene matches. The CDR3 region is CASSVVASGRARYNEQFF. The DNA for the CDR3 is TGTGCCAGCAGCGTTGTCGCTAGCGGGAGGGCCCGCTACAATGAGCAGTTCTTC.

The chain joins TRBV19 to TRBJ1-2; maybe TRBD1 (6 bases). Per germline, CDR1 LNHDA and CDR2 SQIVND (reference sequence). The CDR3 sequence is 13 residues long. V was shortened by 4 bases and J by 6 bases, with 12 bases between the two germline ends. CDR3 residues: CASSTGGADGYTF. The CDR3 nucleotides read TGTGCCAGTAGTACGGGGGGCGCGGATGGCTACACCTTC.

The V gene is TRBV4-1, the J gene TRBJ1-2, with no clear D. CDR3 length: 12 residues. V was clipped by 0 bases and J by 8 bases, with 7 bases between them. Germline CDR1 is MGHRA and CDR2 is YSYEKL. As DNA, the CDR3 is TGCGCCAGCAGCCAAGAGCGACGCGGCTACACCTTC. This gives the protein CASSQERRGYTF.

This rearrangement joins TRBV19 to TRBJ1-5, with no clear D. V was trimmed by 3 bases and J by 0 bases, leaving 15 bases between them. This CDR3 comprises 17 residues. Germline V gene sequence: CDR1 LNHDA, CDR2 SQIVND (reference sequence). The DNA for the CDR3 is TGTGCCAGTAGTATCTGGAGGCAGACGTATAGCAATCAGCCCCAGCATTTT. It yields the protein CASSIWRQTYSNQPQHF.

The V call is TRBV27, the J call TRBJ2-7; the D gene is possibly TRBD2 (5 bases). This CDR3 is built from 13 residues. Per the germline V gene, CDR1 is MNHEY and CDR2 is SMNVEV (reference sequence). Between the trimmed V and J ends, which lost 0 bases and 7 bases, there was a span of 10 bases. The CDR3 is CASSLSTTGEQYF. The CDR3 DNA follows: TGTGCCAGCAGTTTATCTACAACGGGGGAGCAGTACTTC.

The rearrangement links TRBV10-3 to TRBJ1-5, with D possibly TRBD1 on 6 matching bases. CDR1 is ENHRY and CDR2 is SYGVKD in the germline V gene. With 9 bases removed from V and 5 bases from J, the gap between germline ends came to 11 bases. The CDR3 loop spans 12 amino acids. In nucleotides, the CDR3 is TGTGCCATTGGACAGACAGATCAGCCCCAGCATTTT. Encoded protein: CAIGQTDQPQHF.

The CDR3: CASSSTGTVTYEQYF. For the CDR3, the DNA is TGTGCCAGCAGTTCAACCGGGACAGTCACCTACGAGCAGTACTTC. J is TRBJ2-7 and V is TRBV7-2, with 7 bases fitting TRBD1. V dropped 6 bases and J dropped 2; count of bases not matched to a gene: 10. The CDR3 loop spans 15 amino acids. The germline V gene encodes CDR1 SGHTA and CDR2 FQGNSA.

The chain links TRBV2 to TRBJ2-6, with D uncertain. Germline CDR1 and CDR2: SNHLY and FYNNEI. The V end lost 5 bases, the J end lost 0 bases, and 8 bases lay between the germline ends. The CDR3 covers 15 residues. CDR3 in amino acids: CASSSLLSGANVLTF. The CDR3 nucleotides read TGTGCCAGCAGTTCACTCCTCTCTGGGGCCAACGTCCTGACTTTC.

The chain combines TRBV6-4 with TRBJ2-1; D uncertain. Germline V CDR1 and CDR2: MRHNA, SNTAGT. The ends were cut back, 4 bases at V and 8 bases at J, with 12 bases in the middle. This CDR3 contains 13 residues. This chain's CDR3 is CASSAQAHYEQFF. The CDR3, as DNA: TGTGCCAGCAGTGCACAAGCCCATTATGAGCAGTTCTTC.